This T cell receptor beta chain came from a study of OX40 agonist ivuxolimab in advanced cancers. The overall study: Patients received ivuxolimab, an agonistic anti-OX40 (CD134) antibody. Under the entry rules, prior anti-PD-1, anti-PD-L1 or anti-CTLA-4 therapy was allowed, and about 40% had some.

The CDR3 is 14 amino acids. The germline V gene has CDR1 MDHEN and CDR2 SYDVKM. V lost 5 bases and J lost 2, with 12 bases in between. The data were produced by immunoSEQ multiplex PCR, yet TCRdb's version contains in-frame clones alone and is incomplete. In the table there are 85,000 to 100,000 clones, 90% to 95% of which are singletons. The sample here was CD4+ or CD8+ T cells sorted from blood, taken in a trial of the OX40 agonist ivuxolimab. The clonotype comes from an adult with an advanced solid tumor such as melanoma, head and neck, liver or kidney cancer. The rearrangement joins TRBV28 to TRBJ1-2; tentative D call: TRBD1 (6 bases). CDR3 amino acids: CASSPTDRNYGYTF. CDR3 DNA: TGTGCCAGCAGTCCCACGGACAGAAACTATGGCTACACCTTC.